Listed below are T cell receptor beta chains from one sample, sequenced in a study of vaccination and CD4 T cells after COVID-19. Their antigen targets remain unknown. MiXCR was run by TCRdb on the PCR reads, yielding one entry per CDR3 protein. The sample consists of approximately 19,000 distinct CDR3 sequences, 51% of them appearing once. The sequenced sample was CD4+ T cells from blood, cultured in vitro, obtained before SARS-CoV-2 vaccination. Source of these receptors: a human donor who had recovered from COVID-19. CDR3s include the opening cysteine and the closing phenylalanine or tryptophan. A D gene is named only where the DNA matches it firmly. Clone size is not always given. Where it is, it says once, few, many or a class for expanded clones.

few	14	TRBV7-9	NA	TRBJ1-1	CASSSDSSPWGAFF	TGTGCCAGCAGTTCGGACAGCTCGCCTTGGGGGGCTTTCTTT
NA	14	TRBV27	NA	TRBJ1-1	CASSSTTGGTEAFF	TGTGCCAGCAGTTCCACCACCGGTGGCACTGAAGCTTTCTTT
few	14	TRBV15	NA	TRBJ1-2	CATSRDQGNYGYTF	TGTGCCACCAGCAGAGATCAGGGTAACTATGGCTACACCTTC
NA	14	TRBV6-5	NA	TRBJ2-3	CASSLGGRTDTQYF	TGTGCCAGCAGTTTAGGCGGGCGGACAGATACGCAGTATTTT
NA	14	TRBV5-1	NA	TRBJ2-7	CASSLLVADLEQYF	TGCGCCAGCAGCTTGTTGGTAGCTGACCTCGAGCAGTACTTC
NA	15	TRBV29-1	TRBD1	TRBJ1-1	CSVVGGTGGGTEAFF	TGCAGCGTTGTCGGTGGGACAGGGGGGGGCACTGAAGCTTTCTTT
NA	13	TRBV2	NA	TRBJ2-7	CASRRSPGFEQYF	TGTGCCAGCCGGCGTAGCCCTGGGTTCGAGCAGTACTTC
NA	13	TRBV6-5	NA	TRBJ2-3	CASSYSGADTQYF	TGTGCCAGCAGTTACTCCGGGGCAGATACGCAGTATTTT
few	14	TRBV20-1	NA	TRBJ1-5	CSAREGLSNQPQHF	TGCAGTGCTAGGGAGGGTTTGAGCAATCAGCCCCAGCATTTT
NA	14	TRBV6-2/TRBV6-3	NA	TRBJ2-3	CASSYSSEGDTQYF	TGTGCCAGCAGTTACTCGAGTGAGGGAGATACGCAGTATTTT
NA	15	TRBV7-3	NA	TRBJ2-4	CASSLWIAAPNIQYF	TGTGCCAGCAGCTTATGGATCGCGGCTCCAAACATTCAGTACTTC
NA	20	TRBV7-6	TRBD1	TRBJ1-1	CASSFGQGNTVWGVGTEAFF	TGTGCCAGCAGCTTCGGACAGGGCAATACTGTGTGGGGGGTTGGTACTGAAGCTTTCTTT
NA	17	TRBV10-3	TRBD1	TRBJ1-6	CAISENTGGRGDSPLHF	TGTGCCATCAGTGAAAATACAGGGGGCAGGGGAGATTCACCCCTCCACTTT
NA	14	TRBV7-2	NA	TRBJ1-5	CASSRDGYNQPQHF	TGTGCCAGCAGTCGGGACGGTTACAATCAGCCCCAGCATTTT
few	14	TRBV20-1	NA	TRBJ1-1	CSADPPWPDTEAFF	TGCAGTGCCGACCCCCCCTGGCCGGACACTGAAGCTTTCTTT
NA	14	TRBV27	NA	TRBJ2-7	CASSRTGPSYEQYF	TGTGCCAGCAGTCGGACGGGACCCTCCTACGAGCAGTACTTC
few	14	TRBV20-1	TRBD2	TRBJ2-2	CSASLAGMAGELFF	TGCAGTGCTAGTCTAGCGGGAATGGCCGGGGAGCTGTTTTTT
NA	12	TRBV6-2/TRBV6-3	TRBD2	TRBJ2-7	CASKTSGSEQYF	TGTGCCAGCAAAACTAGCGGGAGCGAGCAGTACTTC
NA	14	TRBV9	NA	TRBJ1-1	CASSVDVESTEAFF	TGTGCCAGCAGCGTAGATGTGGAAAGCACTGAAGCTTTCTTT
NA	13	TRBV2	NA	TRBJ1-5	CASTGGAGQPQHF	TGTGCCAGCACCGGGGGAGCAGGCCAGCCCCAGCATTTT
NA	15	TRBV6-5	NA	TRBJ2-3	CASSYSTGVTDTQYF	TGTGCCAGCAGTTACTCGACCGGCGTCACAGATACGCAGTATTTT
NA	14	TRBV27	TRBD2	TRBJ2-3	CASSHTSGGDTQYF	TGTGCCAGCAGCCATACTAGCGGGGGAGATACGCAGTATTTT
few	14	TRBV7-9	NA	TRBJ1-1	CASSLQGRNTEAFF	TGTGCCAGCAGCCTACAGGGTCGGAACACTGAAGCTTTCTTT
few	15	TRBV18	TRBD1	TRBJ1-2	CASSPPPGQNYGYTF	TGTGCCAGCTCACCACCTCCGGGACAGAACTATGGCTACACCTTC
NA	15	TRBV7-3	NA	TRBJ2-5	CASSLTGRVQETQYF	TGTGCCAGCAGCTTAACGGGTAGGGTCCAAGAGACCCAGTACTTC
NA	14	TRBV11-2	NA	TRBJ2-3	CASSLSGHTDTQYF	TGTGCCAGCAGCTTATCAGGGCACACAGATACGCAGTATTTT
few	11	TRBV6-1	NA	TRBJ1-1	CASSSRSTAFF	TGTGCCAGCAGCTCCCGATCGACGGCTTTCTTT
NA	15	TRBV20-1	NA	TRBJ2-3	CSARGRGRKGDTQYF	TGCAGTGCTAGGGGCCGGGGCCGCAAGGGAGATACGCAGTATTTT
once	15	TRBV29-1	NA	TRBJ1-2	CSVEVTSAGWYGYTF	TGCAGCGTTGAAGTAACGTCGGCAGGATGGTATGGCTACACCTTC
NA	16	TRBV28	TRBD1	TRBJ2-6	CASSHRTGAGANVLTF	TGTGCCAGCAGCCATCGGACAGGGGCTGGGGCCAACGTCCTGACTTTC
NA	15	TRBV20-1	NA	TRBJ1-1	CSARVGGGHQRGAFF	TGCAGTGCTAGAGTGGGTGGGGGACATCAACGAGGGGCTTTCTTT
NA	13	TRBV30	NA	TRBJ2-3	CAWSVRTSDTQYF	TGTGCCTGGAGTGTACGGACTTCCGATACGCAGTATTTT
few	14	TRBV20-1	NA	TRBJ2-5	CSAPGGALQETQYF	TGCAGTGCCCCCGGCGGGGCGTTACAAGAGACCCAGTACTTC
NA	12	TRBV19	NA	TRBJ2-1	CASSIAGDEQFF	TGTGCCAGTAGTATAGCTGGGGATGAGCAGTTCTTC
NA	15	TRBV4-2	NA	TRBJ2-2	CASKDGAANTGELFF	TGTGCCAGCAAGGATGGGGCGGCGAACACCGGGGAGCTGTTTTTT
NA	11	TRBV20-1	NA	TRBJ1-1	CSTTTNTEAFF	TGCAGTACGACCACGAACACTGAAGCTTTCTTT
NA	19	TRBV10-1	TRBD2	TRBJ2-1	CASSPPRVTGTSGRNEQFF	TGCGCCAGCAGTCCCCCCCGGGTCACCGGGACTAGCGGGAGGAATGAGCAGTTCTTC
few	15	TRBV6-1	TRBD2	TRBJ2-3	CASSVGLVLPDTQYF	TGTGCCAGCAGTGTGGGACTAGTCCTCCCGGATACGCAGTATTTT
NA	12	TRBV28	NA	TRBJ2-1	CASSSTSREQFF	TGTGCCAGCAGTTCCACTAGCCGTGAGCAGTTCTTC
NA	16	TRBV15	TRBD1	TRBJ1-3	CATSRRTGTVGNTIYF	TGTGCCACCAGCAGAAGGACAGGGACGGTTGGAAACACCATATATTTT
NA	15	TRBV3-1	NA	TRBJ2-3	CASSQLPTSTDTQYF	TGTGCCAGCAGCCAGTTGCCCACTAGCACAGATACGCAGTATTTT
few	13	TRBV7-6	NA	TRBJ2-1	CASSSRRTYEQFF	TGTGCCAGCAGCTCTCGACGGACTTATGAGCAGTTCTTC
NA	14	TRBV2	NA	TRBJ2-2	CASTGTSNTGELFF	TGTGCCAGCACGGGGACGTCGAACACCGGGGAGCTGTTTTTT
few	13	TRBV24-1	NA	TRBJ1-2	CATSDSGQSGYTF	TGTGCCACCAGTGATTCGGGACAAAGTGGCTACACCTTC
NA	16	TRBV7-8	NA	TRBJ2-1	CASSLYRGSSYNEQFF	TGTGCCAGCAGCTTATATAGGGGAAGCTCCTACAATGAGCAGTTCTTC
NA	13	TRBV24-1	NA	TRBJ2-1	CATRANSYNEQFF	TGTGCCACCAGGGCCAACTCCTACAATGAGCAGTTCTTC
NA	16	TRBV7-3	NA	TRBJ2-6	CASRPTGANGANVLTF	TGTGCCAGCAGACCAACGGGGGCAAATGGGGCCAACGTCCTGACTTTC
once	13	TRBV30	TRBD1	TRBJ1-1	CAWIQGRATEAFF	TGTGCCTGGATACAGGGGAGGGCTACTGAAGCTTTCTTT
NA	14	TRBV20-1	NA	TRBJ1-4	CSARDPQGGEKLFF	TGCAGTGCTAGAGACCCACAGGGAGGTGAAAAACTGTTTTTT
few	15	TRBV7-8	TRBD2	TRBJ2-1	CASSLGTSGTYEQFF	TGTGCCAGCAGCTTAGGGACTAGCGGGACCTATGAGCAGTTCTTC
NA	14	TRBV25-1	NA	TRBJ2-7	CASQTGLPSYEQYF	TGTGCCAGCCAAACCGGACTACCTTCCTACGAGCAGTACTTC
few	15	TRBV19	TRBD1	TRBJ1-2	CASNVPGQGDYGYTF	TGTGCCAGTAATGTTCCGGGACAGGGAGACTATGGCTACACCTTC
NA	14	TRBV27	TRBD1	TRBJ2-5	CASSPRDREETQYF	TGTGCCAGCAGTCCCCGGGACAGGGAAGAGACCCAGTACTTC
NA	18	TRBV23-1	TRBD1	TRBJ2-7	CASSQSLYEGAVSYEQYF	TGCGCCAGCAGTCAATCTCTGTATGAGGGGGCCGTTTCCTACGAGCAGTACTTC
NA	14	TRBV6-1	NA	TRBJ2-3	CASRSGPNTDTQYF	TGTGCCAGCAGATCGGGGCCGAACACAGATACGCAGTATTTT
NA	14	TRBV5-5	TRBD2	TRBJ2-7	CASRGTSGQYEQYF	TGTGCCAGCAGGGGGACTAGCGGCCAATACGAGCAGTACTTC
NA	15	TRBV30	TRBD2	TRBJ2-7	CAWRKTSGRAYEQYF	TGTGCCTGGAGAAAGACTAGCGGGAGGGCATACGAGCAGTACTTC
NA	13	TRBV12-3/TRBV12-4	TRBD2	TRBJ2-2	CASNREGTGELFF	TGTGCCAGCAATCGGGAGGGTACCGGGGAGCTGTTTTTT
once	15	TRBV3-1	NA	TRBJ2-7	CASSPSAVGGYEQYF	TGTGCCAGCAGCCCGAGCGCGGTGGGGGGCTACGAGCAGTACTTC
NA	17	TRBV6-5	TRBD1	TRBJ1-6	CASSYVPGQGSNSPLHF	TGTGCCAGCAGTTACGTTCCGGGACAGGGATCAAATTCACCCCTCCACTTT